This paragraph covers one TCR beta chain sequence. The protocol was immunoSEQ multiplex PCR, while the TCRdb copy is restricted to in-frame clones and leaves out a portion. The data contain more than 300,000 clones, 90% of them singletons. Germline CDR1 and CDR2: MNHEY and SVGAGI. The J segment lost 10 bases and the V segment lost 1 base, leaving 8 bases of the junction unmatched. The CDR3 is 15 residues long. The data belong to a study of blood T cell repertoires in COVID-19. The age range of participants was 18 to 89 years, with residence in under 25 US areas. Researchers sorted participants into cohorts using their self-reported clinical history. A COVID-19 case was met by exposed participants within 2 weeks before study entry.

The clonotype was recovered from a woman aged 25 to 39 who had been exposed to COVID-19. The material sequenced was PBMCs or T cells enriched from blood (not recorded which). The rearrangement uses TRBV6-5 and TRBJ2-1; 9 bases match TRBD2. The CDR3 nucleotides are TGTGCCAGCAGTTACTTGCTACTAGCGGGCAGGGAGCAGTTCTTC. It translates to CASSYLLLAGREQFF.